This TCR beta chain was captured in a study of technical replicates of blood from a few donors. Germline V CDR1 and CDR2: MGHDK, SYGVNS. V was pared by 1 base and J by 0 bases, with 9 bases between. CDR3 size: 15 residues. The repertoire was sequenced with immunoSEQ multiplex PCR; TCRdb's copy has only in-frame clones and lacks some. The sample consists of tens of thousands of clones, 80% to 95% of them appearing once. The sequence came from a human donor in good health. Sequencing was done on a sample of T cells isolated from PBMCs. The chain employs TRBV25-1 and TRBJ1-1; D is unclear. The CDR3 DNA sequence: TGTGCCAGCAGTGAATTTCGGGGTATGAACACTGAAGCTTTCTTT. This encodes CASSEFRGMNTEAFF.